This T cell receptor (beta chain) was observed in a study of early stage breast cancer tumors. Study-wide results and limits: Commonly generated sequences made up most enriched TCRB sequences shared between patients. Compared with adjacent normal breast, tumors showed about 2.5-fold denser, more clonal T cells.

Each sample had two DNA replicates, roughly 0.5 ug blood or around 1.6 ug tissue. Profiled with immunoSEQ multiplex PCR; TCRdb holds only in-frame clones, not every one. The sample holds about 28,000 clones, almost 75% seen once. This clone has a handful of counts. Its antigen remains unidentified. There are 16 residues in the CDR3. The V gene's germline CDR1 is LNHDA and CDR2 SQIVND (reference sequence). The J segment lost 2 bases and the V segment lost 3 bases, leaving 5 bases of the junction unmatched. The TCR originated in a person aged 40-50 years with breast cancer. Material: blood. This chain joins TRBV19 and TRBJ1-5, with 9 bases aligning to TRBD1. Here the CDR3 DNA reads TGTGCCAGTAGTATTTCCCGGGACAGGGGCAATCAGCCCCAGCATTTT. It specifies CASSISRDRGNQPQHF.